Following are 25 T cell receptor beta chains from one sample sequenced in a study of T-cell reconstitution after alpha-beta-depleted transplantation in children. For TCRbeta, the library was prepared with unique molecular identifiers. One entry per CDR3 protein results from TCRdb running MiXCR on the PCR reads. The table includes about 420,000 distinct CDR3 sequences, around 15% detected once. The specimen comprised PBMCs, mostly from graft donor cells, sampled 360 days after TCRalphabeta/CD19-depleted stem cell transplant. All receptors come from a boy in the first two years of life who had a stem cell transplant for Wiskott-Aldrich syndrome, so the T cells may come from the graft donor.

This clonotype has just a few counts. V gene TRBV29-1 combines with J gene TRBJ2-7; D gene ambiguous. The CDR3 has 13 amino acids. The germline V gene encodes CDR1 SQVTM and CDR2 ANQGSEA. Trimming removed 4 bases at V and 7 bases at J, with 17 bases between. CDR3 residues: CSVVGRNTYEQYF. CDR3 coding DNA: TGCAGCGTTGTTGGGCGGAATACATATGAGCAGTACTTC.

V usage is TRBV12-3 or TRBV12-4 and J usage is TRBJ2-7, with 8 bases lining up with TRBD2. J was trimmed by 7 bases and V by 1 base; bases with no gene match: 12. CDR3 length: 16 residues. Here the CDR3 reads CASSLVSGTSQKEQYF. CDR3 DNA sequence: TGTGCCAGCAGTTTAGTGTCCGGGACTAGTCAGAAAGAGCAGTACTTC.

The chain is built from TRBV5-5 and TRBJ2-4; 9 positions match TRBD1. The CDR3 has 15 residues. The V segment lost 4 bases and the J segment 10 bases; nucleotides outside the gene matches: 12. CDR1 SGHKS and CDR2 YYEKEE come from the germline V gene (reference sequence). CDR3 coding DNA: TGTGCCAGCAGCGCAACAGGGGGCCCCCTCCCTATTCAGTACTTC. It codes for CASSATGGPLPIQYF.

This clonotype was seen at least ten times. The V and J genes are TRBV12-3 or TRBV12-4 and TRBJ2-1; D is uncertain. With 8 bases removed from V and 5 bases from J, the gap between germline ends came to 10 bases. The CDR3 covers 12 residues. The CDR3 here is CASLRANNEQFF. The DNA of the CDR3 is TGTGCCAGCCTCCGGGCAAACAATGAGCAGTTCTTC.

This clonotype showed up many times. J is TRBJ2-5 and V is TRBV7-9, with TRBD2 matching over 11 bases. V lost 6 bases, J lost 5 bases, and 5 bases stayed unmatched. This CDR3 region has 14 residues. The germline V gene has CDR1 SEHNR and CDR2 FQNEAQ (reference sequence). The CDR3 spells CASRGLAGGETQYF. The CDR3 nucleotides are TGTGCCAGCAGGGGTCTAGCGGGAGGTGAGACCCAGTACTTC.

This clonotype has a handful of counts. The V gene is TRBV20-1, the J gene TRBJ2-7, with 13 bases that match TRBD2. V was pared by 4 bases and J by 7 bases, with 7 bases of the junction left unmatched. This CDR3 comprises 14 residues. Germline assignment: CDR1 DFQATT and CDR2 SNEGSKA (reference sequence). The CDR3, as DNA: TGCAGTGCTACCCGACTAGCGGGAGGAAGTGAGCAGTACTTC. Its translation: CSATRLAGGSEQYF.

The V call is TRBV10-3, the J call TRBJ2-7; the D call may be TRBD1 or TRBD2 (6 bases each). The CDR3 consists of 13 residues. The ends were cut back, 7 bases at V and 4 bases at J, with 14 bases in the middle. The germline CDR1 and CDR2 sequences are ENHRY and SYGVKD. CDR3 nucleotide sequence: TGTGCCATCATGGAAGGGGGGTCGTACGAGCAGTACTTC. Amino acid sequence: CAIMEGGSYEQYF.

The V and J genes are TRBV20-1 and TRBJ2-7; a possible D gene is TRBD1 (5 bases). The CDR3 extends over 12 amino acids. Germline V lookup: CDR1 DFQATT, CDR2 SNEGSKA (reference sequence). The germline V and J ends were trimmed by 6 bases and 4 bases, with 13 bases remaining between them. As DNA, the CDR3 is TGCAGTGCCCGACAGTCGACTTACGAGCAGTACTTC. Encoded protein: CSARQSTYEQYF.

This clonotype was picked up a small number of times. This CDR3 is CASGNQGAYEQYF. CDR3 nucleotide sequence: TGCGCCAGCGGCAACCAGGGGGCCTACGAGCAGTACTTC. This chain links TRBV5-1 with TRBJ2-7; 7 positions match TRBD1. The germline gives CDR1 SGHRS, CDR2 YFSETQ. CDR3 size: 13 residues. Trimming took 7 bases from V and 2 from J; bases not matched to a gene: 6.

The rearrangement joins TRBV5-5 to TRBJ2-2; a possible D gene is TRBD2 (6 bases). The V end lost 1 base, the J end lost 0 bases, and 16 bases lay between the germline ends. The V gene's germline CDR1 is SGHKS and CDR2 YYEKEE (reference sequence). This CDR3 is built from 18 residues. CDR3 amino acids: CASSLKVGLPPNTGELFF. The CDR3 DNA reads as TGTGCCAGCAGCTTGAAAGTGGGACTGCCCCCGAACACCGGGGAGCTGTTTTTT.

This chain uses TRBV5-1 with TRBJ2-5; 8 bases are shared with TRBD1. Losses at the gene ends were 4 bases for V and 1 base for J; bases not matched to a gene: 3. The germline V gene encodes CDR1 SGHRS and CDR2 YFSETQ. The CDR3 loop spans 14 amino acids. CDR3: CASSMTGVQETQYF. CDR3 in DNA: TGCGCCAGCAGCATGACAGGGGTCCAAGAGACCCAGTACTTC.

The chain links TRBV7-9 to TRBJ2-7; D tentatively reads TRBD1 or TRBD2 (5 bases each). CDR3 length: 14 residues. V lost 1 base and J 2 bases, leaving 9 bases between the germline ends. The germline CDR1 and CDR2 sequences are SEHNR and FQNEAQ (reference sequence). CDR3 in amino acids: CASSLGGWTYEQYF. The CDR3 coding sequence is TGTGCCAGCAGCTTAGGGGGGTGGACCTACGAGCAGTACTTC.

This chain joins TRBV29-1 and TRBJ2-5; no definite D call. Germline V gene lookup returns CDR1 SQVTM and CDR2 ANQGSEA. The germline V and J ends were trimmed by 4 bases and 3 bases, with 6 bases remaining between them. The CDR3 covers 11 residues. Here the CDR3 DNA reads TGCAGCGTTGGCCCTAAAGAGACCCAGTACTTC. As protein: CSVGPKETQYF.

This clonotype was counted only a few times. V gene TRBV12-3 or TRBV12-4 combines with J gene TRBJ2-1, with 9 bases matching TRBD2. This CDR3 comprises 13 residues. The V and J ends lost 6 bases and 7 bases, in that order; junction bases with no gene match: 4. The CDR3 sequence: CASRGLAWNEQFF. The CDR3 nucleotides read TGTGCCAGCAGGGGACTAGCTTGGAATGAGCAGTTCTTC.

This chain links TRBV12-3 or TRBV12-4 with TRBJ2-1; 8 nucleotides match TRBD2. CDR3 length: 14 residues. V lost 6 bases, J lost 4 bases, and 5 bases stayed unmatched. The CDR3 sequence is CASSSGLEYNEQFF. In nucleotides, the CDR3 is TGTGCCAGCAGCTCGGGACTAGAGTACAATGAGCAGTTCTTC.

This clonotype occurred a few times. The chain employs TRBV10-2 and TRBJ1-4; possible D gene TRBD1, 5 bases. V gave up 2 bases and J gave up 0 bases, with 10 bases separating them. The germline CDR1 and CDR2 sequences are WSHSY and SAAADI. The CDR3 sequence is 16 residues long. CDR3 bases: TGCGCCAGCAGTGAGCTTGGGGGACCAACTAATGAAAAACTGTTTTTT. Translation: CASSELGGPTNEKLFF.

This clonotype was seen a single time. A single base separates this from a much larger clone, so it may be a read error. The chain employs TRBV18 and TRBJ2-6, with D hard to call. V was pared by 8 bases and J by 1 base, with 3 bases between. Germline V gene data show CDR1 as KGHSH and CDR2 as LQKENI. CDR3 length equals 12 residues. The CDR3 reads CASQSGANVLTF. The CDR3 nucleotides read TGTGCCAGCCAATCTGGGGCCAACGTCCTGACTTTC. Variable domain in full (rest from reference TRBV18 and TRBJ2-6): NAGVMQNPRHLVRRRGQEARLRCSPMKGHSHVYWYRQLPEEGLKFMVYLQKENIIDESGMPKERFSAEFPKEGPSILRIQQVVRGDSAAYFCASQSGANVLTFGAGSRLTVL.

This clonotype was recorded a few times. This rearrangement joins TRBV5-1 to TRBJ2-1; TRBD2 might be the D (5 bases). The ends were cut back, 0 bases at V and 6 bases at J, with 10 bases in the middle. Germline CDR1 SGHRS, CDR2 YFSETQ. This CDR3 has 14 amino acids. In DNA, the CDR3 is TGCGCCAGCAGCTTGGGCCTAGCAAGCAATGAGCAGTTCTTC. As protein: CASSLGLASNEQFF. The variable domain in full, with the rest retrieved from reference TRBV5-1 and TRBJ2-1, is KAGVTQTPRYLIKTRGQQVTLSCSPISGHRSVSWYQQTPGQGLQFLFEYFSETQRNKGNFPGRFSGRQFSNSRSEMNVSTLELGDSALYLCASSLGLASNEQFFGPGTRLTVL.

CDR3 DNA: TGCGCCAGCAGCTTGGAAGGGACAGGGAACTACGAGCAGTACTTC. This translates into CASSLEGTGNYEQYF. The rearrangement joins TRBV5-1 to TRBJ2-7, with 9 positions matching TRBD1. The ends lost 0 bases at V and 3 bases at J; junction bases unmatched: 4. The CDR3 runs to 15 residues. Per the germline V gene, CDR1 is SGHRS and CDR2 is YFSETQ.

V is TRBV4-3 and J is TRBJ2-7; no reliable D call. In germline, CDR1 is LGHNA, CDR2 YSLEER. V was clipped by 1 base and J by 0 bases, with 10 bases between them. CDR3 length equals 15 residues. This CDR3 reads CASSQVAVYSYEQYF. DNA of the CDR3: TGCGCCAGCAGCCAAGTGGCAGTATACTCCTACGAGCAGTACTTC.

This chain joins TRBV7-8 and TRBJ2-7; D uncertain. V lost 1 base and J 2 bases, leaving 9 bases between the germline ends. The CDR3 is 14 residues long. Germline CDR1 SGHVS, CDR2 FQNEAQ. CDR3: CASSLGRSPYEQYF. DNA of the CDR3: TGTGCCAGCAGCTTAGGAAGGTCCCCCTACGAGCAGTACTTC. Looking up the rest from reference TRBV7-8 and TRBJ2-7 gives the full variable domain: GAGVSQSPRYKVAKRGQDVALRCDPISGHVSLFWYQQALGQGPEFLTYFQNEAQLDKSGLPSDRFFAERPEGSVSTLKIQRTQQEDSAVYLCASSLGRSPYEQYFGPGTRLTVT.

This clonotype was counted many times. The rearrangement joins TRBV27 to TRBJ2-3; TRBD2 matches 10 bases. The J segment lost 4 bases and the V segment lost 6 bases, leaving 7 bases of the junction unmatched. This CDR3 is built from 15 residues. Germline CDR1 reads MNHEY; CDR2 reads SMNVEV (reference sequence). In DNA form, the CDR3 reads TGTGCCAGCAGCCCAGCGGGGGGGCCTCCAGATACGCAGTATTTT. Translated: CASSPAGGPPDTQYF.

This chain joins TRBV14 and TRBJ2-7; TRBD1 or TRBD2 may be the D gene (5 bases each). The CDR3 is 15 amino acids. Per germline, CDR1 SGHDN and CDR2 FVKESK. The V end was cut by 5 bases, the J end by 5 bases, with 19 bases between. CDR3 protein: CASSGGLRIFHEQYF. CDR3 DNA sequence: TGTGCCAGCAGCGGGGGTTTACGGATTTTCCACGAGCAGTACTTC. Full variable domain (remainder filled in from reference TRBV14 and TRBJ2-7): EAGVTQFPSHSVIEKGQTVTLRCDPISGHDNLYWYRRVMGKEIKFLLHFVKESKQDESGMPNNRFLAERTGGTYSTLKVQPAELEDSGVYFCASSGGLRIFHEQYFGPGTRLTVT.

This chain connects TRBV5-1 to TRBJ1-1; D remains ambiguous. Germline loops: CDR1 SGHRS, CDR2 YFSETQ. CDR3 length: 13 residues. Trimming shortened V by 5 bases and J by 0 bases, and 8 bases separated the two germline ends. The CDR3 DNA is TGCGCCAGCAGAACGGACGTGAACACTGAAGCTTTCTTT. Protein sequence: CASRTDVNTEAFF. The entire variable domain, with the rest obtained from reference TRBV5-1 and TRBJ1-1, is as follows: KAGVTQTPRYLIKTRGQQVTLSCSPISGHRSVSWYQQTPGQGLQFLFEYFSETQRNKGNFPGRFSGRQFSNSRSEMNVSTLELGDSALYLCASRTDVNTEAFFGQGTRLTVV.

The CDR3 sequence is CASRRSSPSTDTQYF. The CDR3, as DNA: TGCGCCAGCAGGAGGTCCAGCCCGAGCACAGATACGCAGTATTTT. The rearrangement joins TRBV5-1 to TRBJ2-3, with D unresolved. The germline CDR1 and CDR2 sequences are SGHRS and YFSETQ. The CDR3 loop spans 15 amino acids. Trimming took 5 bases from V and 0 from J, leaving 13 bases between them.